The 13 T cell receptor beta chains presented below share a single source sample, sequenced in a study of T cells expressing NK-cell markers. For each CDR3 protein, TCRdb gives one entry from its re-call of the 5' RACE reads, without DNA. This repertoire includes a few hundred thousand distinct CDR3 sequences. Source material: blood T cells: a sorted CD56 or NKG2C T cell subset, CD4+ or CD8+ T cells, or bulk PBMC T cells (not recorded which). These receptors all come from a man between 18 and 35 years old in good health.

The chain links TRBV29-1 to TRBJ2-7; absent DNA, TCRdb's TRBD1 call cannot be checked. The germline V gene has CDR1 SQVTM and CDR2 ANQGSEA. The CDR3 consists of 13 residues. The CDR3 reads CSVGDRRFSEQYF.

This rearrangement joins TRBV20-1 to TRBJ2-1; the TRBD2 assignment by TCRdb is unverifiable without DNA. Germline CDR1 reads DFQATT; CDR2 reads SNEGSKA (reference sequence). CDR3 size: 15 residues. Here the CDR3 reads CSARDASLAGALQFF.

V and J are TRBV12-3 or TRBV12-4 and TRBJ2-7; TCRdb returns TRBD1, unconfirmable since there is no DNA. This CDR3 has 15 residues. CDR3 region: CASSTSGTVRYEQYF.

V and J are TRBV7-2 and TRBJ2-7; TCRdb's D gene call, TRBD1, goes unchecked for lack of DNA. Germline V gene data show CDR1 as SGHTA and CDR2 as FQGNSA. This CDR3 is 14 amino acids long. The CDR3 protein is CASSSRGRGDEQYF.

The genes are TRBV3-1 and TRBJ2-7; the TRBD1 assignment by TCRdb is unverifiable without DNA. From germline, CDR1 is LGHDT and CDR2 YNNKEL (reference sequence). The CDR3 spans 14 residues. CDR3 residues: CASSYSDRDYEQYF.

V is TRBV12-3 or TRBV12-4 and J is TRBJ1-3; as DNA is missing, the TRBD1 call by TCRdb cannot be tested. The CDR3 totals 16 residues. The CDR3 sequence: CASSLQAGGSGNTIYF.

This rearrangement joins TRBV11-2 to TRBJ1-6. The CDR3 spans 14 residues. The germline gives CDR1 SGHAT, CDR2 FQNNGV. CDR3: CASRYTTRNSPLHF.

The chain links TRBV18 to TRBJ2-7; with no DNA, the TCRdb D assignment of TRBD1 cannot be verified. CDR3 length: 14 residues. Germline values: CDR1 KGHSH, CDR2 LQKENI. CDR3 region: CASSQRDRDHEQYF. The full variable domain, completed using reference TRBV18 and TRBJ2-7, is NAGVMQNPRHLVRRRGQEARLRCSPMKGHSHVYWYRQLPEEGLKFMVYLQKENIIDESGMPKERFSAEFPKEGPSILRIQQVVRGDSAAYFCASSQRDRDHEQYFGPGTRLTVT.

The chain uses TRBV15 and TRBJ2-1. The CDR3 covers 16 residues. Germline-derived CDR1 and CDR2 are LNHNV and YYDKDF (reference sequence). The CDR3 reads CATSRDYGSSYNEQFF.

The J gene is TRBJ2-5, the V gene TRBV7-8; TCRdb names TRBD1, which stays unverified in the absence of DNA. Per germline, CDR1 SGHVS and CDR2 FQNEAQ. This CDR3 is built from 14 residues. The chain's CDR3 is CASSYRDHQETQYF. Drawing the rest from reference TRBV7-8 and TRBJ2-5, the complete variable domain is GAGVSQSPRYKVAKRGQDVALRCDPISGHVSLFWYQQALGQGPEFLTYFQNEAQLDKSGLPSDRFFAERPEGSVSTLKIQRTQQEDSAVYLCASSYRDHQETQYFGPGTRLLVL.

The CDR3 reads CSARDAQGRNEAFF. J is TRBJ1-1 and V is TRBV20-1; TCRdb lists TRBD1, though no DNA is available to test this call. The CDR3 consists of 14 residues. CDR1 is DFQATT, CDR2 SNEGSKA, per germline (reference sequence).

This chain links TRBV3-1 with TRBJ2-1. In germline, CDR1 is LGHDT, CDR2 YNNKEL (reference sequence). This CDR3 has 17 residues. CDR3 amino acids: CASSHDSRQTSYNEQFF.

The chain is built from TRBV24-1 and TRBJ2-3; absent DNA, TCRdb's TRBD2 call cannot be checked. From germline, CDR1 is KGHDR and CDR2 SFDVKD. CDR3 length: 15 residues. The CDR3 sequence: CATSLLAGGADTQYF.